These 21 T cell receptor beta chains originate from one sample sequenced in a study of CD8+CD57+ T cells in acquired aplastic anemia. Genomic DNA was employed as the template in profiling TCR beta VDJ and CDR3. MiXCR, applied by TCRdb to the reads, yields one record per CDR3 protein. The sample comprises some 70,000 distinct CDR3 sequences, around 50% of which are singletons, and about 8.5% rests with the top ten. Sequenced sample: sorted CD4+, CD8+, or CD8+CD57+ T cells (not recorded which) from PBMCs. Receptors originate from a human donor in good health, serving as a control.

This clonotype came up many times. This sequence joins TRBV6-2 or TRBV6-3 and TRBJ2-3; TRBD1 matches 9 bases. CDR3 length: 16 amino acids. Germline V lookup: CDR1 MNHEY, CDR2 SVGEGT. Trimming cost V 5 bases and J 0 bases; bases outside gene matches: 6. CDR3 in amino acids: CASSQQGARSTDTQYF. The CDR3 DNA reads TGTGCCAGCAGTCAACAGGGGGCGCGAAGCACAGATACGCAGTATTTT.

The rearrangement links TRBV29-1 to TRBJ1-1, with D hard to call. This CDR3 is built from 12 residues. V lost 4 bases and J lost 0, with 6 bases in between. Germline CDR1 reads SQVTM; CDR2 reads ANQGSEA. CDR3 loop: CSVAALNTEAFF. The CDR3 DNA is TGCAGCGTTGCAGCCCTGAACACTGAAGCTTTCTTT.

This clonotype was picked up many times. One end of the junction varies from germline; a read error may be responsible. V usage is TRBV11-2 and J usage is TRBJ2-3, with 9 nucleotides matching TRBD2. Looked up from germline, CDR1 is SGHAT and CDR2 is FQNNGV. This CDR3 region has 17 residues. As DNA, the CDR3 is TGTGCCAGCAGCCCTGATGGGAGCGGGAGGAGCATAGATACGCAGTATTTT. It translates to CASSPDGSGRSIDTQYF.

The CDR3 loop reads CASSGVRSGQRENSPLHF. The DNA of the CDR3 is TGTGCCAGCAGCGGCGTGAGATCAGGACAGAGGGAAAATTCACCCCTCCACTTT. V gene TRBV2 combines with J gene TRBJ1-6; the D gene is possibly TRBD1 (6 bases). In germline, CDR1 is SNHLY, CDR2 FYNNEI. The CDR3 runs to 18 residues. Trimming took off 6 bases at V and 7 bases at J, with 25 bases between the two ends.

V and J are TRBV7-2 and TRBJ1-1; D unclear. Germline V gives CDR1 SGHTA, CDR2 FQGNSA. Trimming stripped 3 bases from V and 0 bases from J, with 5 bases between. The CDR3 contains 13 residues. CDR3 sequence reads: CASSFNLNTEAFF. CDR3 in DNA: TGTGCCAGCAGCTTTAACTTGAACACTGAAGCTTTCTTT.

The CDR3 nucleotides read TGTGCCTGGGGTAATTCACCCCTCCACTTT. This codes for CAWGNSPLHF. The chain is built from TRBV30 and TRBJ1-6; D gene ambiguous. Trimming removed 5 bases at V and 6 bases at J, with 2 bases between. Germline values: CDR1 GTSNPN, CDR2 SVGIG (reference sequence). This CDR3 is built from 10 residues.

This rearrangement joins TRBV19 to TRBJ1-2, with no clear D. V was cut by 5 bases and J by 4 bases, with 11 bases left in between. The CDR3 covers 13 residues. The germline V gene encodes CDR1 LNHDA and CDR2 SQIVND (reference sequence). The CDR3 bases are TGTGCCAGTAGTCCTCCGACGCTCTATGGCTACACCTTC. Its protein is CASSPPTLYGYTF.

This clonotype was counted between two and nine times. This sequence joins TRBV7-2 and TRBJ2-7, with D perhaps matching TRBD2 (5 bases). This CDR3 region has 12 residues. The germline V gene has CDR1 SGHTA and CDR2 FQGNSA. V was cut by 2 bases and J by 3 bases, with 5 bases left in between. The CDR3 DNA follows: TGTGCCAGCAGCTTAAGCGGCTACGAGCAGTACTTC. Protein: CASSLSGYEQYF.

This chain uses TRBV20-1 with TRBJ1-2; 7 bases map to TRBD1. This CDR3 region has 14 residues. V dropped 6 bases and J dropped 8; count of bases not matched to a gene: 15. From germline, CDR1 is DFQATT and CDR2 SNEGSKA (reference sequence). The CDR3 DNA sequence: TGCAGTGCCACGACAGGGTTCACGACGGTGGGCTACACCTTC. Amino acid sequence: CSATTGFTTVGYTF.

J is TRBJ1-5 and V is TRBV9; possible D gene TRBD1, 5 bases. Trimming removed 4 bases from V and 2 bases from J, with 7 bases in between. The germline V gene encodes CDR1 SGDLS and CDR2 YYNGEE. This CDR3 has 13 amino acids. The CDR3 sequence: CASSMTGNQPQHF. The CDR3 DNA is TGTGCCAGCAGCATGACAGGCAATCAGCCCCAGCATTTT.

This clonotype appeared a few times. Likely a read error: the CDR3 ends without its conserved phenylalanine or tryptophan. V is TRBV7-9 and J is TRBJ2-1; no definite D call. Germline assignment: CDR1 SEHNR and CDR2 FQNEAQ (reference sequence). V dropped 5 bases and J dropped 5 bases, with 4 bases sitting between them. The CDR3 spans 11 residues. As DNA, the CDR3 is TGTGCCAGCAGCCTAAACAATGAGCAGTTCCTC. Translation gives CASSLNNEQFL.

V and J are TRBV20-1 and TRBJ2-7; D may be TRBD1 (5 bases). CDR3 length: 11 amino acids. Germline V gene sequence: CDR1 DFQATT, CDR2 SNEGSKA (reference sequence). The ends were cut back, 5 bases at V and 3 bases at J, with 8 bases in the middle. The CDR3: CSAHRNYEQYF. In nucleotides, the CDR3 is TGCAGTGCTCACAGGAACTACGAGCAGTACTTC.

The genes are TRBV29-1 and TRBJ1-1, with D possibly being TRBD1 (6 bases). CDR1 SQVTM and CDR2 ANQGSEA come from the germline V gene. V was pared by 5 bases and J by 1 base, with 11 bases between. The CDR3 consists of 13 residues. The CDR3 sequence: CSVRGQSNTEAFF. The CDR3 nucleotides read TGCAGCGTTAGGGGACAATCGAACACTGAAGCTTTCTTT.

This clonotype was observed a handful of times. CDR3 in amino acids: CASSLQGHANTEAFF. The CDR3 bases are TGTGCCAGCAGTCTACAGGGACACGCGAACACTGAAGCTTTCTTT. The chain joins TRBV2 to TRBJ1-1; perhaps TRBD1 as D (6 bases). The CDR3 is made up of 15 amino acids. From germline, CDR1 is SNHLY and CDR2 FYNNEI. Between the trimmed V and J ends, which lost 5 bases and 1 base, there was a span of 14 bases.

This clonotype was seen repeatedly, ten times or more. The DNA of the CDR3 is TGTGCCAGCAGCTGGACAGGGGCCTACAATGAGCAGTTCTTC. Amino acid sequence: CASSWTGAYNEQFF. The chain uses TRBV13 and TRBJ2-1; 9 nucleotides line up with TRBD1. The CDR3 is made up of 14 amino acids. From germline, CDR1 is PRHDT and CDR2 FYEKMQ (reference sequence). V was pared by 4 bases and J by 2 bases, with 0 bases of the junction left unmatched.

This clonotype was picked up a small number of times. This clone may be a read error of a much larger clone one base away. Without the conserved terminal phenylalanine or tryptophan, this CDR3 likely stems from a read error. CDR3 region: CASSPRTYNEQFS. CDR3 DNA sequence: TGTGCCAGCAGCCCCCGTACCTACAATGAGCAGTTCTCC. This chain uses TRBV12-3 or TRBV12-4 with TRBJ2-1; D remains ambiguous. The CDR3 sequence is 13 residues long. Trimming took off 6 bases at V and 2 bases at J, with 8 bases between the two ends.

This clonotype was seen ten or more times. The chain links TRBV14 to TRBJ1-2; D is uncertain. Trimming pared 1 base from V and 4 bases from J, leaving 13 bases between. CDR1 SGHDN and CDR2 FVKESK come from the germline V gene. CDR3 length: 15 amino acids. The DNA for the CDR3 is TGTGCCAGCAGCCAAGGACTTGGAGGAGGCTATGGCTACACCTTC. It specifies CASSQGLGGGYGYTF.

This clonotype was detected a few times. The V gene is TRBV2, the J gene TRBJ1-2; 7 bases map to TRBD1. This CDR3 region has 14 residues. CDR1 and CDR2 (germline): SNHLY, FYNNEI. With 6 bases clipped from V and 5 bases from J, the junction kept 9 bases outside the gene matches. Written as DNA, the CDR3 is TGTGCCAGCAGCCAATTGGGACAGACTTATGGCTACACCTTC. Translation: CASSQLGQTYGYTF.

This clonotype was seen only a few times. A much larger clone differs by one base, so this may be a read error. The J gene is TRBJ1-4, the V gene TRBV11-2, with D uncertain. Looked up from germline, CDR1 is SGHAT and CDR2 is FQNNGV. The V and J ends lost 3 bases and 12 bases respectively, with 14 bases between them. This CDR3 is built from 13 residues. CDR3 in DNA: TGTGCCAGCAGCTTGTGGGGAGAGGAAGAACTGTTTTTT. This gives the protein CASSLWGEEELFF.

The genes are TRBV7-2 and TRBJ1-1; D gene ambiguous. V gave up 3 bases and J gave up 1 base, with 9 bases separating them. Germline assignment: CDR1 SGHTA and CDR2 FQGNSA. CDR3 length: 14 amino acids. As DNA, the CDR3 is TGTGCCAGCAGCTTTGCCCGGGAGAACACTGAAGCTTTCTTT. As protein: CASSFARENTEAFF.

At least ten counts were recorded for this clonotype. V gene TRBV5-8 combines with J gene TRBJ2-3; TRBD2 matches at 8 bases. Germline assignment: CDR1 SGHTS and CDR2 YDEGEE. This CDR3 is 14 amino acids long. Trimming took 2 bases from V and 6 from J; bases not matched to a gene: 5. This chain's CDR3 is CASSFGGDGDTQYF. In DNA form, the CDR3 reads TGTGCCAGCAGCTTCGGGGGGGATGGGGATACGCAGTATTTT.